This T cell receptor (beta chain) derives from a study of blood T cell repertoires in COVID-19. The CDR3 is 15 amino acids. The V gene lost 3 bases and the J gene lost 0 bases, with 9 bases spanning the gap. Germline V gene sequence: CDR1 KGHSH, CDR2 LQKENI. Sequenced by immunoSEQ multiplex PCR; TCRdb stores in-frame clones only, minus some. The table shows approximately 150,000 clones, with roughly 84% occurring only once. The sequence was obtained from a human donor with acute or convalescent COVID-19. The donor label of this sample is uncertain. The sample consisted of peripheral blood. The chain is built from TRBV18 and TRBJ1-5; perhaps TRBD1 as D (6 bases). The CDR3 loop is CASSPTGNSNQPQHF. As DNA, the CDR3 is TGTGCCAGCTCACCCACAGGGAATAGCAATCAGCCCCAGCATTTT.